The entry below describes one T cell receptor beta chain. Its antigen is undetermined. Uncontrolled infections, pregnancy, lactation or other autoimmune diseases led to patient exclusion. The PBMCs had their origin in around 10 ml of fresh peripheral blood. These data originate in a study of Graves' ophthalmopathy and Graves' hyperthyroidism. Regarding the study as a whole: The majority of expanded thyroid clonotypes above 0.001 frequency also occurred in blood. With approximately 88% sensitivity and around 81% specificity, a 13-signature model separated ophthalmopathy from stable hyperthyroidism.

This CDR3 has 16 residues. V gave up 5 bases and J gave up 0 bases; unmatched junction bases: 5. Germline CDR1 and CDR2: SGHVS and FQNEAQ. Amplification from RNA transcripts yielded the TCR beta CDR3 regions. RT-PCR in the first round used HTBI primers; a second-round multiplex PCR followed. TCRdb itself ran the multiplex PCR reads through MiXCR, one entry per CDR3 protein. Of about 740,000 distinct CDR3 sequences detected, roughly 40% appear once; the ten largest clones hold about 40%. This rearrangement joins TRBV7-8 to TRBJ1-5; 9 bases fit TRBD1. The TCR sequence derives from an adult man with Graves' ophthalmopathy. The sequenced sample was peripheral blood. CDR3 in amino acids: CASSGQGPYSNQPQHF. The DNA of the CDR3 is TGTGCCAGCAGCGGACAGGGGCCATATAGCAATCAGCCCCAGCATTTT.